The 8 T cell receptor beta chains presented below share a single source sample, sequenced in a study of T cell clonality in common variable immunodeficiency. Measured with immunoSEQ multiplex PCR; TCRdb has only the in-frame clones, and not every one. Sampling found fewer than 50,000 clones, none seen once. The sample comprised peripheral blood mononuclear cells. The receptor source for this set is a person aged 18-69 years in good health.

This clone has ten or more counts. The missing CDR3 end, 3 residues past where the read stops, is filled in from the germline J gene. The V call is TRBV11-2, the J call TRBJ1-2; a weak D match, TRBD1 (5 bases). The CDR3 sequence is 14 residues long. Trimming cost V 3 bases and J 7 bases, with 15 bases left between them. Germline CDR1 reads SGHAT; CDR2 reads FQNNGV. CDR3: CASSFGGGTFGYTF. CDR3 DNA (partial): TGTGCCAGCAGCTTCGGGGGTGGGACTTTTGGC.

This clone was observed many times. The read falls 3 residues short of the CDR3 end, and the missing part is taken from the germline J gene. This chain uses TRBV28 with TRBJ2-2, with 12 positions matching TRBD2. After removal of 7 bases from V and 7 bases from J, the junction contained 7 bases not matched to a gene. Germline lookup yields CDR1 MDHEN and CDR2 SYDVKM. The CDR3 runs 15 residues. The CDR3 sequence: CASKRTSGEFGELFF. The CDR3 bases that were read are TGTGCCAGCAAACGGACTAGCGGGGAGTTCGGGGAG. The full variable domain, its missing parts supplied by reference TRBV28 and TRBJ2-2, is DVKVTQSSRYLVKRTGEKVFLECVQDMDHENMFWYRQDPGLGLRLIYFSYDVKMKEKGDIPEGYSVSREKKERFSLILESASTNQTSMYLCASKRTSGEFGELFFGEGSRLTVL.

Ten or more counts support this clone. The DNA read from the CDR3 is TGTGCCATCAGTGATTCGAGGACAGGGGGAGCCGGGGAG. Translating gives CAISDSRTGGAGE. The CDR3 in full is CAISDSRTGGAGELFF. The J gene is TRBJ2-2, the V gene TRBV10-3; 10 bases are a match to TRBD1. Read data end 3 residues before the CDR3 end; the end is taken from the germline J gene. This CDR3 comprises 16 residues. Germline CDR1 and CDR2: ENHRY and SYGVKD. The trim removed 3 bases at V and 6 bases at J, leaving 7 bases unmatched.

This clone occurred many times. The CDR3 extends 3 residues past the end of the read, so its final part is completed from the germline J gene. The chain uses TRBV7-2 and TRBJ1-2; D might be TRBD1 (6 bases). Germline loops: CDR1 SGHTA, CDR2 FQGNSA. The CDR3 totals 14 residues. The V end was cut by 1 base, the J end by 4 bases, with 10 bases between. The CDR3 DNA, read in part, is TGTGCCAGCAGCTTAGATAGGGGGTTCTATGGC. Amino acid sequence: CASSLDRGFYG. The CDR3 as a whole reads CASSLDRGFYGYTF.

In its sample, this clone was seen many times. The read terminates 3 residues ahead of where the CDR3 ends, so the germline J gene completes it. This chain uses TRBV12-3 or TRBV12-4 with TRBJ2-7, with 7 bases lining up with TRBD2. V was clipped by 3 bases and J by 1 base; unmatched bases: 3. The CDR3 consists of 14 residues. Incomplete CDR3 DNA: TGTGCCAGCAGTTTCTCGGGGGGATCCTACGAG. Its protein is CASSFSGGSYE. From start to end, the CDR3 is CASSFSGGSYEQYF.

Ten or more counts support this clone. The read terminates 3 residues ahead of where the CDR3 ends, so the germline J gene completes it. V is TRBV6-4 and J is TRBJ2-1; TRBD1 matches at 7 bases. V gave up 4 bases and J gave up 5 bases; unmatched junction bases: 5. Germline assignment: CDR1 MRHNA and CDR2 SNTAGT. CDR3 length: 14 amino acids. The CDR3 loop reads CASSVGTEHNEQFF. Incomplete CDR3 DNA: TGTGCCAGCAGTGTGGGGACAGAACACAATGAG.

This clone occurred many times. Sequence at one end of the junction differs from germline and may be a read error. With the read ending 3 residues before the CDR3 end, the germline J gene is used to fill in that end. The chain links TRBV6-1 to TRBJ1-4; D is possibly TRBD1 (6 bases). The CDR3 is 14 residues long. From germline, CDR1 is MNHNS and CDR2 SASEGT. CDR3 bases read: TGTGCCAGCAGTGAAGTGACAGGCAATGAAGAA. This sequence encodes CASSEVTGNEE. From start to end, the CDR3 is CASSEVTGNEELFF.

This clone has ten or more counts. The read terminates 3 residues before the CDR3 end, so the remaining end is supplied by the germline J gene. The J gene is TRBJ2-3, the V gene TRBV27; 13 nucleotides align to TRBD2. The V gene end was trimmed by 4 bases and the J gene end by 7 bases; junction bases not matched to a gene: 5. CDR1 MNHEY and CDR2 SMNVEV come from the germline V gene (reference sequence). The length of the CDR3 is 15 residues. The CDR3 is CASSYRTSGSNTQYF. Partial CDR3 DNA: TGTGCCAGCAGTTACCGGACTAGCGGGAGTAATACG.